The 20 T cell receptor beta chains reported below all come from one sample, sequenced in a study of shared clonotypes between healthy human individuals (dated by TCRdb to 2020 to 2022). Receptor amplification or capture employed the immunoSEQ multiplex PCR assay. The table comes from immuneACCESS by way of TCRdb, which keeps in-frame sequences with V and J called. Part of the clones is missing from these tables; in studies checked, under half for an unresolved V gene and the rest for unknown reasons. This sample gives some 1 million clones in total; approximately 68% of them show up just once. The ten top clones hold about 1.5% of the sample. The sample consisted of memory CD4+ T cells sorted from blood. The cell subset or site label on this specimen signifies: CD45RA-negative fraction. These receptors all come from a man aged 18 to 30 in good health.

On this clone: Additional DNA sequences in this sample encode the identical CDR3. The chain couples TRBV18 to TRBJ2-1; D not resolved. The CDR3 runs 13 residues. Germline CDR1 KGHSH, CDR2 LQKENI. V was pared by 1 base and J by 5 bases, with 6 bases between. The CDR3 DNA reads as TGTGCCAGCTCACCACGGCTCAACAATGAGCAGTTCTTC. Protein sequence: CASSPRLNNEQFF.

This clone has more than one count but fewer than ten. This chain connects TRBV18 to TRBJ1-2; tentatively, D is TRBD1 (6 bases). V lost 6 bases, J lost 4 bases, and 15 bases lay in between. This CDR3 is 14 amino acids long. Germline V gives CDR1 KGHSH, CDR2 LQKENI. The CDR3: CASSPAGAGYGYTF. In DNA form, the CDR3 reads TGTGCCAGCTCCCCGGCGGGGGCTGGCTATGGCTACACCTTC. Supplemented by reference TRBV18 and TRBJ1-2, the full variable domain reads NAGVMQNPRHLVRRRGQEARLRCSPMKGHSHVYWYRQLPEEGLKFMVYLQKENIIDESGMPKERFSAEFPKEGPSILRIQQVVRGDSAAYFCASSPAGAGYGYTFGSGTRLTVV.

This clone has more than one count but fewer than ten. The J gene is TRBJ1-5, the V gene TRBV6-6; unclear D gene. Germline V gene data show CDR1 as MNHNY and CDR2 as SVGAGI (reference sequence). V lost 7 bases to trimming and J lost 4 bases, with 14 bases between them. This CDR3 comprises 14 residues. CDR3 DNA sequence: TGTGCCAGCACCACGGGTCTTAATAATCAGCCCCAGCATTTT. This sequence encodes CASTTGLNNQPQHF.

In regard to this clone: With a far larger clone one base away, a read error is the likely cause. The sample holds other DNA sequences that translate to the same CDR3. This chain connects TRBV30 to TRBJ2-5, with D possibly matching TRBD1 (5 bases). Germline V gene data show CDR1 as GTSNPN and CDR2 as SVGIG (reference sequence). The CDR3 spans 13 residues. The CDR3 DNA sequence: TGTGCCTGGAGCCGACAGATCCAAGAAACCCAGTACTTC. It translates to CAWSRQIQETQYF. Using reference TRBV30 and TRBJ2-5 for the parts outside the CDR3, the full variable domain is SQTIHQWPATLVQPVGSPLSLECTVEGTSNPNLYWYRQAAGRGLQLLFYSVGIGQISSEVPQNLSASRPQDRQFILSSKKLLLSDSGFYLCAWSRQIQETQYFGPGTRLLVL.

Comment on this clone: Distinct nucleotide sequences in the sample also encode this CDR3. CDR3 protein: CASSPGTSYEQYF. CDR3 bases: TGTGCCAGCAGCCCCGGGACCTCCTACGAGCAGTACTTC. This rearrangement joins TRBV7-2 to TRBJ2-7; TRBD1 or TRBD2 may be the D gene (5 bases each). Between the trimmed V and J ends, which lost 5 bases and 0 bases, there was a span of 8 bases. The CDR3 consists of 13 residues. CDR1 and CDR2 from the germline V gene are SGHTA and FQGNSA.

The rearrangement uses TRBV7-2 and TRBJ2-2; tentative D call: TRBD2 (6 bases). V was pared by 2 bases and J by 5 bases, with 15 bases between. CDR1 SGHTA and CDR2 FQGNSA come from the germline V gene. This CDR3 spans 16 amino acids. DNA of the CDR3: TGTGCCAGCAGCTTAATGGGAGCCGGAGGGACCGGGGAGCTGTTTTTT. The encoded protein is CASSLMGAGGTGELFF.

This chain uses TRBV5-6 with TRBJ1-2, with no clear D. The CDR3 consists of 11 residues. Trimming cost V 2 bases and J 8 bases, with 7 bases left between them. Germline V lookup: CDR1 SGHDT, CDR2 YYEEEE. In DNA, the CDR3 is TGTGCCAGCAGCTTCGCGTGGGGCTACACCTTC. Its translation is CASSFAWGYTF.

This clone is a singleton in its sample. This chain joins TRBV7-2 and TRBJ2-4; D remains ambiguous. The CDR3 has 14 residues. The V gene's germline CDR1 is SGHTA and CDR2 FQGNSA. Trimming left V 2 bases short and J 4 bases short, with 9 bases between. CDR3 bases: TGTGCCAGCAGCTTAAATGACGGAAAAAACATTCAGTACTTC. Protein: CASSLNDGKNIQYF.

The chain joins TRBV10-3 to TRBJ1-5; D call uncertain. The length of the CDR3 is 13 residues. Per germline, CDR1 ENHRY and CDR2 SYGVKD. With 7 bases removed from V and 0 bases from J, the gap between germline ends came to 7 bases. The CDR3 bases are TGTGCCATCAACGAGGGTAGCAATCAGCCCCAGCATTTT. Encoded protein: CAINEGSNQPQHF.

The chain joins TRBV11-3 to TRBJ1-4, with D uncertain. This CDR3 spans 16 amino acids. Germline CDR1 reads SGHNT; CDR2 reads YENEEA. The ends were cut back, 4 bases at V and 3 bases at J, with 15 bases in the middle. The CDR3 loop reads CASSSTRHSSNEKLFF. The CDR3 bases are TGTGCCAGCAGCTCTACTAGGCACAGTTCTAATGAAAAACTGTTTTTT. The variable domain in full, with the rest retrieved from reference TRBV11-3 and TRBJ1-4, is EAGVVQSPRYKIIEKKQPVAFWCNPISGHNTLYWYLQNLGQGPELLIRYENEEAVDDSQLPKDRFSAERLKGVDSTLKIQPAELGDSAVYLCASSSTRHSSNEKLFFGSGTQLSVL.

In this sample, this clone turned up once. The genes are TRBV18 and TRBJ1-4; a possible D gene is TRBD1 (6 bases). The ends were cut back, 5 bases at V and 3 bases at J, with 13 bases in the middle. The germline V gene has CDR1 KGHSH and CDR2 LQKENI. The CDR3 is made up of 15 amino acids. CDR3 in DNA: TGTGCCAGCTCATCCGATCAGGGGTCTAATGAAAAACTGTTTTTT. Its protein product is CASSSDQGSNEKLFF.

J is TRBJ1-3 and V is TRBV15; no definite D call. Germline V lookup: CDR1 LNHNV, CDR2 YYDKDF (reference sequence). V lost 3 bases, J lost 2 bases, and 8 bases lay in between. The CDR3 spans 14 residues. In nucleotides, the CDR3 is TGTGCCACCAGCAGGACATCGACTGGAAACACCATATATTTT. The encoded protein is CATSRTSTGNTIYF.

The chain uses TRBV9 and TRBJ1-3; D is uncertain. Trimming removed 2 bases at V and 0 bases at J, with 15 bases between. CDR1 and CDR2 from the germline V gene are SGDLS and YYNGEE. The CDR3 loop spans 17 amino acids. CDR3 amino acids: CASSVSSNPSSGNTIYF. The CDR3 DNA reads TGTGCCAGCAGCGTCTCGTCCAACCCAAGCTCTGGAAACACCATATATTTT.

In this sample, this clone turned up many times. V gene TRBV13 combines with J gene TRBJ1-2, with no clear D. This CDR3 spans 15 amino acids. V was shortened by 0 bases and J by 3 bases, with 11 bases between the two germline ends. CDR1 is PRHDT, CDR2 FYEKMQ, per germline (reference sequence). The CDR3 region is CASSLGLQVDYGYTF. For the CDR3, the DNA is TGTGCCAGCAGCTTAGGCCTGCAGGTCGACTATGGCTACACCTTC.

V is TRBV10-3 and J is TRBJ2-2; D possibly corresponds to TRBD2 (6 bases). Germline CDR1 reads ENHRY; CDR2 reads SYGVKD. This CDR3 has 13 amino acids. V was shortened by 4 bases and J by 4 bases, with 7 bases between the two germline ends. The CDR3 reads CAISAGATGELFF. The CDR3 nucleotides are TGTGCCATCAGTGCGGGAGCCACCGGGGAGCTGTTTTTT.

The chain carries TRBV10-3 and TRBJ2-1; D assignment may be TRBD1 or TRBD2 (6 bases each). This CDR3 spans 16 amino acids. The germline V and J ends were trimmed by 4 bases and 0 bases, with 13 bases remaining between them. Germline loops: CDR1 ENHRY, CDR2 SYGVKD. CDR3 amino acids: CAISGGGILSYNEQFF. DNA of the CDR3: TGTGCCATCAGTGGAGGGGGGATTCTCTCCTACAATGAGCAGTTCTTC.

The CDR3 nucleotides are TGTGCCAGCAGCCCCCGGGGTAGCGGGAGCTTCGATGAGCAGTTCTTC. Encoded protein: CASSPRGSGSFDEQFF. The chain joins TRBV7-9 to TRBJ2-1; 9 bases are a match to TRBD2. Germline V CDR1 and CDR2: SEHNR, FQNEAQ (reference sequence). This CDR3 is built from 16 residues. The J segment lost 8 bases and the V segment lost 5 bases, leaving 13 bases of the junction unmatched.

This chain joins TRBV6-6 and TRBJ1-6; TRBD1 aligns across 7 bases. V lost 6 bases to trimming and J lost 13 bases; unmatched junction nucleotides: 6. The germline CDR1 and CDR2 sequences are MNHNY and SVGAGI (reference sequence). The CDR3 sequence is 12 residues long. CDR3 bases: TGTGCCAGCAGCTCACAGGGGTCCCCCCTCCACTTT. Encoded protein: CASSSQGSPLHF.

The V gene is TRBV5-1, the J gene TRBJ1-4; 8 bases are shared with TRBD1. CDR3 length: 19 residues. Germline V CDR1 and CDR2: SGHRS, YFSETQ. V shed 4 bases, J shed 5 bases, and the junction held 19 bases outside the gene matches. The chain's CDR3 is CASSQKPSRGRISNEKLFF. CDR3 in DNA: TGCGCCAGCAGCCAGAAACCTAGCAGGGGGCGGATTTCCAATGAAAAACTGTTTTTT.

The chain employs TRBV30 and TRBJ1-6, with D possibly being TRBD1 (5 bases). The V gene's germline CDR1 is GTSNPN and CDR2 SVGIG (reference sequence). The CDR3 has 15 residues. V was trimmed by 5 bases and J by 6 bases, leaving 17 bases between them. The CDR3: CAWGHGAGINSPLHF. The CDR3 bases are TGTGCCTGGGGCCACGGGGCAGGTATTAATTCACCCCTCCACTTT.